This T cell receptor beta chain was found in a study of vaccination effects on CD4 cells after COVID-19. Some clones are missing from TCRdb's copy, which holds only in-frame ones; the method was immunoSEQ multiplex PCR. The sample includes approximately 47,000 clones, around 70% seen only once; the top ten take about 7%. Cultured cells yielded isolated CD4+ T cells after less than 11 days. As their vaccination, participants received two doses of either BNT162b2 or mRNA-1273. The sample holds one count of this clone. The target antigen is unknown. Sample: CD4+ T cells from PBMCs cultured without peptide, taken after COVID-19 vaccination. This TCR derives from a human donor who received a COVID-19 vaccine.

CDR3 DNA sequence: TGTGCCAGCAGCTTGCTACGCGGGTATACGCAGTATTTT. Protein product: CASSLLRGYTQYF. This chain joins TRBV5-4 and TRBJ2-3; D is possibly TRBD2 (5 bases). Trimming pared 1 base from V and 7 bases from J, leaving 10 bases between. CDR1 SGHNT and CDR2 YYREEE come from the germline V gene (reference sequence). The CDR3 consists of 13 residues.